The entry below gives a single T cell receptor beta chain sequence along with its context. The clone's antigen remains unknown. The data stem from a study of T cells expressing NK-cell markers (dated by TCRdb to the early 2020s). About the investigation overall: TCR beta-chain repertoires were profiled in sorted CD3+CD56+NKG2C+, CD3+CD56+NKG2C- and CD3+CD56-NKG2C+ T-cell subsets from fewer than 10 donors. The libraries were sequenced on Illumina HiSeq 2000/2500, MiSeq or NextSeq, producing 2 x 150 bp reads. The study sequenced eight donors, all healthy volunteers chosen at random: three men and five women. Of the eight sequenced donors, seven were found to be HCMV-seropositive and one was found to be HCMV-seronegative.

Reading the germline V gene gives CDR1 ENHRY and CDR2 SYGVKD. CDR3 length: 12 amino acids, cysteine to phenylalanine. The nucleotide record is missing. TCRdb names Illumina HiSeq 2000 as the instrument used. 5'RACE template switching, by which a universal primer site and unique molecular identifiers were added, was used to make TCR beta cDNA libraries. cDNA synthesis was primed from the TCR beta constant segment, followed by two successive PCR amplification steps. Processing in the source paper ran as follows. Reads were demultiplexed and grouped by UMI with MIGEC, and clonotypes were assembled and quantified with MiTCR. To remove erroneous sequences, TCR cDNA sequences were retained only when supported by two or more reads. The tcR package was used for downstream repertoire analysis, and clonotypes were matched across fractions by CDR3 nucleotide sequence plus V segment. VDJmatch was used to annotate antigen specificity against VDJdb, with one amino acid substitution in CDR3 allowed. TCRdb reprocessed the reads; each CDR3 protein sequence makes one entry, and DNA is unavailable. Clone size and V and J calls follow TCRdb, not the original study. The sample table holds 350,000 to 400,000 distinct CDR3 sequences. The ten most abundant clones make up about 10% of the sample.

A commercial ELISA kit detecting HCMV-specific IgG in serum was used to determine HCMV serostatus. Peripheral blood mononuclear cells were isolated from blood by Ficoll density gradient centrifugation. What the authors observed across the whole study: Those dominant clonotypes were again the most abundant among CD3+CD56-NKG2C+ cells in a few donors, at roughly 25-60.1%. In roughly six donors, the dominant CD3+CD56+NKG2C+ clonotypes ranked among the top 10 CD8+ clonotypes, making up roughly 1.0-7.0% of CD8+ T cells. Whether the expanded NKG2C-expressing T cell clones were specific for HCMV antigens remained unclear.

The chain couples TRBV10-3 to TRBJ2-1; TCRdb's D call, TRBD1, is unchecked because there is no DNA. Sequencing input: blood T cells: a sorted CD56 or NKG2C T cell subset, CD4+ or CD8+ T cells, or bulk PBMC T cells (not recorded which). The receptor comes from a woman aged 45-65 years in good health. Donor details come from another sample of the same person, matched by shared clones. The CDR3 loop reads CAISRPSDEQFF.